This T cell receptor beta chain was recovered during a study of response to subunit inactivated influenza vaccine. The V end lost 6 bases, the J end lost 6 bases, and 23 bases lay between the germline ends. The length of the CDR3 is 15 residues. The germline V gene encodes CDR1 DFQATT and CDR2 SNEGSKA (reference sequence). This clonotype was detected only a few times. Antigen specificity is unknown. One entry per CDR3 protein, called by TCRdb with MiXCR from the RT-PCR reads. The profile shows under 950,000 distinct CDR3 sequences, about 20% of them singletons. Whole-study findings and limits: The authors proposed limited new T cell recruitment per seasonal influenza vaccination.

The chain joins TRBV20-1 to TRBJ1-1; no definite D call. The receptor was isolated from a man over 45 who received an inactivated influenza vaccine. The sample was PBMCs from blood, taken about 5 days after vaccination. CDR3 nucleotide sequence: TGCAGTGCCTCAAATCAAGTAGTAATACTCGCTGAAGCTTTCTTT. Residues: CSASNQVVILAEAFF.